Reported below is one T cell receptor beta chain. Its antigen is still unknown. These data come from a study of CXCR3-negative and CXCR3-positive naive CD8 T cells. General study points: Memory CD8+ cells showed much lower diversity, while both naive subsets displayed comparably high diversity. Naive cells positive for CXCR3 carried more hydrophobic TRB CDR3s than CXCR3-negative ones.

CDR1 and CDR2 from the germline V gene are LGHNA and YSLEER. CDR3 size: 16 residues. Sorting yielded triplicates of 300,000 cells for each CD8+ T cell subset. Naive CD8+ T cells carried a CD45RO-CCR7+CD27+CD95- phenotype. With UMI labels, 5' RACE was used to prepare the TRB cDNA libraries. Each CDR3 protein gets one entry in TCRdb, which reprocessed the 5' RACE reads and gives no DNA. The listing records 50,000 to 70,000 distinct CDR3 sequences. V gene TRBV4-3 combines with J gene TRBJ1-1. The sample consisted of naive CXCR3+ CD8+ T cells from blood. Indicated subset: CD45RO-CCR7+CD27+CD95- naive CD8+ T cells expressing CXCR3 (TNR3+). This sequence originates from a human donor in good health. Some clones in this sample may be carry-over from other donors' samples. The CDR3 reads CASSQGIGRLVTEAFF.